The rows below give T cell receptor beta chains drawn from one sample of a study of PD-1 blockade in classical Hodgkin lymphoma. Here immunoSEQ multiplex PCR was the method, and the copy in TCRdb shows in-frame clones only, minus some. This table holds over 20,000 clones, around 85% found once. The sample consisted of peripheral blood mononuclear cells (PBMCs), taken before the fourth cycle of nivolumab. Source of these receptors: a human donor with classical Hodgkin lymphoma. The CDR3 runs from the conserved cysteine through the conserved F or W. D genes are given only for firm matches. A clone size is listed for some rows: how often the clone was seen (once, few, many), or a class if it is expanded.

size: .; D: .; V: TRBV7-2; J: TRBJ1-2; DNA: TGTGCCAGCAGCTTAGTAGGTGACGGTCGATATGGCTACACCTTC; CDR3: CASSLVGDGRYGYTF
size: .; D: .; V: TRBV4-3; J: TRBJ1-5; DNA: TGCGCCAGCAGCCAAGACCGAAATCAGCCCCAGCATTTT; CDR3: CASSQDRNQPQHF
size: .; D: .; V: TRBV30; J: TRBJ1-5; DNA: TGTGCCTGGAGTAGGCGGTATAGCAATCAGCCCCAGCATTTT; CDR3: CAWSRRYSNQPQHF
size: .; D: .; V: TRBV7-2; J: TRBJ1-5; DNA: TGTGCCAGCAGCCATCGGGAACATCAGCCCCAGCATTTT; CDR3: CASSHREHQPQHF
size: once; D: .; V: TRBV21-1; J: TRBJ1-5; DNA: TGTGCCAGCAGCAGGGGGAGGGGCAATCAGCCCCAGCATTTT; CDR3: CASSRGRGNQPQHF
size: .; D: TRBD1; V: TRBV13; J: TRBJ1-2; DNA: TGTGCCAGCAGCAGCCCCTGGGACAGCTATGGCTACACCTTC; CDR3: CASSSPWDSYGYTF
size: .; D: .; V: TRBV6-5; J: TRBJ1-2; DNA: TGTGCCAGCAGTTACGAGACAATGGGCTATGGCTACACCTTC; CDR3: CASSYETMGYGYTF
size: .; D: .; V: TRBV9; J: TRBJ2-7; DNA: TGTGCCAGCAGCGTAGCCCCCTTCGGCTACGAGCAGTACTTC; CDR3: CASSVAPFGYEQYF
size: .; D: .; V: TRBV5-1; J: TRBJ2-1; DNA: TGCGCCAGCAGCTTAGGTGCAATAAGCTACAATGAGCAGTTCTTC; CDR3: CASSLGAISYNEQFF
size: .; D: TRBD1; V: TRBV4-3; J: TRBJ2-7; DNA: TGCGCCAGCAGCCAAGCGTGGGACAGGGCCCCCTACGAGCAGTACTTC; CDR3: CASSQAWDRAPYEQYF
size: once; D: TRBD1; V: TRBV29-1; J: TRBJ2-7; DNA: TGCAGCGTTTGGGACAGCCTATTCTACGAGCAGTACTTC; CDR3: CSVWDSLFYEQYF
size: .; D: TRBD2; V: TRBV7-3; J: TRBJ2-3; DNA: TGTGCCAGCAGCTTGAGCGGGATTGGCACAGATACGCAGTATTTT; CDR3: CASSLSGIGTDTQYF
size: .; D: .; V: TRBV5-4; J: TRBJ2-5; DNA: TGTGCCAGCAGCTTGGCAGGGAACCAAGAGACCCAGTACTTC; CDR3: CASSLAGNQETQYF
size: .; D: .; V: TRBV7-2; J: TRBJ2-3; DNA: TGTGCCAGCAGCTCCTCCTTCACAGATACGCAGTATTTT; CDR3: CASSSSFTDTQYF
size: few; D: .; V: TRBV7-6; J: TRBJ2-7; DNA: TGTGCCAGCAGCTTAGGCGGGGTCTCCTACGAGCAGTACTTC; CDR3: CASSLGGVSYEQYF
size: .; D: TRBD1; V: TRBV7-9; J: TRBJ1-6; DNA: TGTGCCAGCAGTCGATACAGGGGAGACTCACCCCTCCACTTT; CDR3: CASSRYRGDSPLHF
size: few; D: .; V: TRBV7-9; J: TRBJ1-5; DNA: TGTGCCAGCAGCTCCATACGGAATCAGCCCCAGCATTTT; CDR3: CASSSIRNQPQHF
size: .; D: .; V: TRBV5-8; J: TRBJ2-7; DNA: TGTGCCAGCAGCTTGGCACTGGACAGCTCGCCTTACGAGCAGTACTTC; CDR3: CASSLALDSSPYEQYF
size: .; D: .; V: TRBV7-9; J: TRBJ2-7; DNA: TGTGCCAGCAGCTCCGGACCGCTTGAGCAGTACTTC; CDR3: CASSSGPLEQYF
size: .; D: .; V: TRBV7-6; J: TRBJ2-1; DNA: TGTGCCAGCAGCACGGCAGGGCGTATAGGGAATGAGCAGTTCTTC; CDR3: CASSTAGRIGNEQFF
size: .; D: .; V: TRBV6-1; J: TRBJ2-4; DNA: TGTGCCAGCAGTGATCGAGTGGACAGACACATTCAGTACTTC; CDR3: CASSDRVDRHIQYF
size: .; D: .; V: TRBV10-3; J: TRBJ2-3; DNA: TGTGCCATCAGCGAGGACATCTCAGATACGCAGTATTTT; CDR3: CAISEDISDTQYF
size: .; D: .; V: TRBV10-3; J: TRBJ1-2; DNA: TGTGCCATCAGTTCGAGCACCTATGGCTACACCTTC; CDR3: CAISSSTYGYTF
size: .; D: .; V: TRBV6-5; J: TRBJ2-1; DNA: TGTGCCAGCAGTTGGGGTTCCCTATACAATGAGCAGTTCTTC; CDR3: CASSWGSLYNEQFF